The 14 T cell receptor beta chains below come from one sample, sequenced in a study of OX40 agonist ivuxolimab in advanced cancers. Clones were sequenced by immunoSEQ multiplex PCR, and TCRdb holds only the in-frame ones, with some missing. The sample holds around 72,000 clones; 85% to 90% are singletons and the top ten take under 1%. Sequenced here: CD4+ or CD8+ T cells sorted from blood, sampled in a trial of the OX40 agonist ivuxolimab. The source is an adult with an advanced solid tumor such as melanoma, head and neck, liver or kidney cancer.

This chain joins TRBV5-1 and TRBJ1-2, with D possibly TRBD1 on 6 matching bases. In germline, CDR1 is SGHRS, CDR2 YFSETQ. This CDR3 has 17 residues. V dropped 0 bases and J dropped 2 bases, with 17 bases sitting between them. The DNA of the CDR3 is TGCGCCAGCAGCTTGGCATGGGGGGCAGGGGCGAACTATGGCTACACCTTC. Its translation: CASSLAWGAGANYGYTF.

The chain combines TRBV7-9 with TRBJ2-7, with 7 bases lining up with TRBD1. The CDR3 runs 15 residues. The germline gives CDR1 SEHNR, CDR2 FQNEAQ (reference sequence). Unmatched junction bases numbered 9, after V lost 4 bases and J lost 3 bases. The CDR3 nucleotides are TGTGCCAGCAGCTCTGACAGGGAAAGCGTCTACGAGCAGTACTTC. It is translated as CASSSDRESVYEQYF. Combining the CDR3 with reference TRBV7-9 and TRBJ2-7 gives the whole variable domain DTGVSQNPRHKITKRGQNVTFRCDPISEHNRLYWYRQTLGQGPEFLTYFQNEAQLEKSRLLSDRFSAERPKGSFSTLEIQRTEQGDSAMYLCASSSDRESVYEQYFGPGTRLTVT.

The rearrangement links TRBV5-1 to TRBJ1-4, with unresolved D. This CDR3 region has 14 residues. The V and J ends lost 5 bases and 0 bases respectively, with 8 bases between them. CDR1 SGHRS and CDR2 YFSETQ come from the germline V gene. CDR3 DNA sequence: TGCGCCAGCAGGCTTCAGGCAACTAATGAAAAACTGTTTTTT. It codes for CASRLQATNEKLFF.

The chain carries TRBV5-1 and TRBJ1-1, with 9 bases matching TRBD1. The CDR3 is made up of 15 amino acids. From germline, CDR1 is SGHRS and CDR2 YFSETQ. The V and J ends lost 6 bases and 0 bases, in that order; junction bases with no gene match: 6. The CDR3 DNA is TGCGCCAGCAACGGACAGGGGCGGATGAACACTGAAGCTTTCTTT. This encodes CASNGQGRMNTEAFF. Combining the CDR3 with reference TRBV5-1 and TRBJ1-1 gives the whole variable domain KAGVTQTPRYLIKTRGQQVTLSCSPISGHRSVSWYQQTPGQGLQFLFEYFSETQRNKGNFPGRFSGRQFSNSRSEMNVSTLELGDSALYLCASNGQGRMNTEAFFGQGTRLTVV.

V usage is TRBV6-5 and J usage is TRBJ2-7, with 8 nucleotides matching TRBD1. The CDR3 is 14 amino acids. Per the germline V gene, CDR1 is MNHEY and CDR2 is SVGAGI. The ends lost 6 bases at V and 3 bases at J; junction bases unmatched: 7. The CDR3 region is CASRAGTGVYEQYF. CDR3 DNA sequence: TGTGCCAGCAGGGCCGGGACAGGAGTCTACGAGCAGTACTTC.

The gene calls are TRBV14 and TRBJ2-5; TRBD2 might be the D (6 bases). The germline CDR1 and CDR2 sequences are SGHDN and FVKESK. This CDR3 has 15 amino acids. V was cut by 0 bases and J by 5 bases, with 13 bases left in between. Written as DNA, the CDR3 is TGTGCCAGCAGCCAAGATCAACGGGGGTGGGAGACCCAGTACTTC. Translating it yields CASSQDQRGWETQYF.

The chain is built from TRBV5-4 and TRBJ2-7; TRBD1 agrees at 9 bases. Germline assignment: CDR1 SGHNT and CDR2 YYREEE (reference sequence). The CDR3 spans 13 residues. Trimming removed 4 bases from V and 5 bases from J; junction bases left unmatched: 4. CDR3 nucleotides: TGTGCCAGCAGCCCCCGGGACAGGGACGAGCAGTACTTC. Protein product: CASSPRDRDEQYF. Drawing the rest from reference TRBV5-4 and TRBJ2-7, the complete variable domain is ETGVTQSPTHLIKTRGQQVTLRCSSQSGHNTVSWYQQALGQGPQFIFQYYREEENGRGNFPPRFSGLQFPNYSSELNVNALELDDSALYLCASSPRDRDEQYFGPGTRLTVT.

The chain recombines TRBV29-1 with TRBJ2-7; possibly TRBD1 for D (7 bases). The CDR3 spans 13 residues. Germline V gene lookup returns CDR1 SQVTM and CDR2 ANQGSEA. V lost 7 bases and J 3 bases, leaving 16 bases between the germline ends. The CDR3 spells CSARQQGGYEQYF. The CDR3 DNA reads TGCAGCGCGCGGCAGCAGGGGGGCTACGAGCAGTACTTC.

This chain links TRBV7-2 with TRBJ2-7; unclear D gene. Trimming took 2 bases from V and 4 from J, leaving 3 bases between them. This CDR3 contains 11 residues. Germline V lookup: CDR1 SGHTA, CDR2 FQGNSA. The CDR3 DNA is TGTGCCAGCAGCTTAAGGTACGAGCAGTACTTC. This translates into CASSLRYEQYF.

The chain is built from TRBV4-1 and TRBJ2-5; 8 bases are a match to TRBD1. The length of the CDR3 is 16 residues. Looked up from germline, CDR1 is MGHRA and CDR2 is YSYEKL. J gave up 4 bases and V 1 base, and 8 bases lay outside the gene matches. CDR3 nucleotides: TGCGCCAGCAGCCAAGCCCCCGGACAGGGTTTAGAGACCCAGTACTTC. Translated, it gives CASSQAPGQGLETQYF.

V and J are TRBV7-8 and TRBJ2-5, with 9 positions matching TRBD1. Trimming cost V 5 bases and J 4 bases; bases outside gene matches: 11. Germline CDR1 and CDR2: SGHVS and FQNEAQ. The CDR3 contains 16 residues. In DNA form, the CDR3 reads TGTGCCAGCAGCGCCTCCGGGACAGGGCTAGGAGAGACCCAGTACTTC. This encodes CASSASGTGLGETQYF.

The chain employs TRBV6-1 and TRBJ2-5; 7 nucleotides line up with TRBD2. The V segment lost 1 base and the J segment 4 bases; nucleotides outside the gene matches: 6. The CDR3 loop spans 15 amino acids. Germline lookup yields CDR1 MNHNS and CDR2 SASEGT. CDR3 nucleotides: TGTGCCAGCAGTGAAGTGGGAGGGGCGAGAGAGACCCAGTACTTC. Encoded protein: CASSEVGGARETQYF.

This chain joins TRBV5-8 and TRBJ1-1, with D possibly matching TRBD1 (5 bases). CDR1 SGHTS and CDR2 YDEGEE come from the germline V gene. The CDR3 runs to 14 residues. V lost 2 bases and J lost 0, with 8 bases in between. CDR3 in amino acids: CASSFQGLNTEAFF. In DNA, the CDR3 is TGTGCCAGCAGCTTTCAGGGATTGAACACTGAAGCTTTCTTT.

The chain joins TRBV30 to TRBJ1-5, with 7 nucleotides matching TRBD1. Germline CDR1 GTSNPN, CDR2 SVGIG (reference sequence). V shed 3 bases and J 8 bases; nucleotides not matched to a gene: 10. The CDR3 covers 14 residues. The CDR3 nucleotides are TGTGCCTGGAGCCCGACAGGGCCCAGGAAGCCCCAGCATTTT. Translation gives CAWSPTGPRKPQHF.